This T cell receptor (beta chain) came from a study of T cell changes during pregnancy in multiple sclerosis. Assay: immunoSEQ multiplex PCR; the TCRdb copy retains only in-frame clones and omits some. This table holds approximately 90,000 clones, approximately 90% found once. The CDR3 sequence is 11 residues long. Germline CDR1 MNHNS, CDR2 SASEGT. V lost 7 bases, J lost 5 bases, and 8 bases lay in between. This specimen consisted of peripheral blood, obtained before pregnancy. The clonotype was recovered from a female donor with multiple sclerosis, enrolled in a pregnancy study. V gene TRBV6-1 combines with J gene TRBJ1-1; D unclear. The CDR3 DNA follows: TGTGCCAGCACCGTAATTACTGAAGCTTTCTTT. Translating it yields CASTVITEAFF.